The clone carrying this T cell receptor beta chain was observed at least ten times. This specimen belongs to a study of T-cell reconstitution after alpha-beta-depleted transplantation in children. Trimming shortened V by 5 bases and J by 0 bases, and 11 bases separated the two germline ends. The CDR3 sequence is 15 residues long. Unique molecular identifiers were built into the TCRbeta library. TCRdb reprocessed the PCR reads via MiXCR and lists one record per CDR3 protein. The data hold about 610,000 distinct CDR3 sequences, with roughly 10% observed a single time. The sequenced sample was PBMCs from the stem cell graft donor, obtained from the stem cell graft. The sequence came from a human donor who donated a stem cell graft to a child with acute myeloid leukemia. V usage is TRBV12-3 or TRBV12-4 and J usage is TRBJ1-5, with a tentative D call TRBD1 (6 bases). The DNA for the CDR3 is TGTGCCAGCAGTCGACAGGAGTATAGCAATCAGCCCCAGCATTTT. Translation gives CASSRQEYSNQPQHF.